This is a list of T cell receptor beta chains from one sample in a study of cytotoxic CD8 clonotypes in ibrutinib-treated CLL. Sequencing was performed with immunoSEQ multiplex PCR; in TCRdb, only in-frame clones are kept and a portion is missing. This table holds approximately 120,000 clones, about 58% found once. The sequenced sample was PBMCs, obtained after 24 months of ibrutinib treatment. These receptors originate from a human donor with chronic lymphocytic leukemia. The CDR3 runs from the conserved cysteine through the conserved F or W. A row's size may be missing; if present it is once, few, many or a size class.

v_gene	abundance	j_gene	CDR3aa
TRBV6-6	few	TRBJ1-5	CASSYDSLTPQHF
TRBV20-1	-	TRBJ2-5	CSAPGVATQYF
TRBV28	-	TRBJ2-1	CASSLPGTYNEQFF
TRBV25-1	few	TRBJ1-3	CASSEGRTADTIYF
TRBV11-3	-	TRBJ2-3	CASSLRMDTQYF
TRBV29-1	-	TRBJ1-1	CSASRGDGTEAFF
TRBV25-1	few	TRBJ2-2	CASISGDTGELFF
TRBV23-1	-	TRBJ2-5	CASSQSSMGQGRETQYF
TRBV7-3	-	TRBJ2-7	CASSTGGAPYEQYF
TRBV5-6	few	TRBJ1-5	CASSFSGGGRQPQHF
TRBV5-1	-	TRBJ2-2	CASSLQGITGELFF
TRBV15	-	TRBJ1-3	CATSRSLGTPGNTIYF
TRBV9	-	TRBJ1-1	CASSPRRDTLAEAFF
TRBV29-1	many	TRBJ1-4	CSVALEGRGEKLFF
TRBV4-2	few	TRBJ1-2	CASSQELTQGYTF
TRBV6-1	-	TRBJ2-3	CASSGGGWTDTQYF
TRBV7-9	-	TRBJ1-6	CASSLVRGVGSPLHF
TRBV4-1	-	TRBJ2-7	CASRRESSYEQYF
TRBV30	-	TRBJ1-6	CAWTLGTGGGSPLHF
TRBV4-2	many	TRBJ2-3	CASSQLNPGTDTQYF
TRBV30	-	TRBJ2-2	CAWSVSGANTGELFF
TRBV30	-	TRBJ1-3	CAWSRAGWDTIYF
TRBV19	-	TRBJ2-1	CASKGQGARNEQFF
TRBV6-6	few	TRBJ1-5	CASSDGNQPQHF
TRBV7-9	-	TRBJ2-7	CASRPGTGGSSPEQYF
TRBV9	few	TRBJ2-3	CASSRKGGTDTQYF
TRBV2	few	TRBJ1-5	CASSLRQDTLGSNQPQHF
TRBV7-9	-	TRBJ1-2	CASSSRQGYGYTF
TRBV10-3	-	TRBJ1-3	CATDGQIQGNTIYF
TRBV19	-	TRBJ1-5	CASSTDVKGLSQPQHF
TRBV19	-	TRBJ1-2	CASSHGQPGYYGYTF
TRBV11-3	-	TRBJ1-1	CASSFAGGTEAFF
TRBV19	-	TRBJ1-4	CASSIRDRDEKLFF
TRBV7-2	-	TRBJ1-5	CASSLALGGNQPQHF
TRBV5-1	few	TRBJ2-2	CASSWNAQGAGNTGELFF
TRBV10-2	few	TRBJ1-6	CASSESPGSSYNSPLHF
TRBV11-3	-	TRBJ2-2	CASSLPRGGSAGELFF
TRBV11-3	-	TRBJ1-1	CASSLGVGTEAFF
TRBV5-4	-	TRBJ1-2	CASSRRDRENGYTF
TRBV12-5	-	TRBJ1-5	CASGSEGSNQPQHF
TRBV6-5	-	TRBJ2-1	CASSWTGGSLGNEQFF
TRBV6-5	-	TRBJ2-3	CASSLQYPDTQYF